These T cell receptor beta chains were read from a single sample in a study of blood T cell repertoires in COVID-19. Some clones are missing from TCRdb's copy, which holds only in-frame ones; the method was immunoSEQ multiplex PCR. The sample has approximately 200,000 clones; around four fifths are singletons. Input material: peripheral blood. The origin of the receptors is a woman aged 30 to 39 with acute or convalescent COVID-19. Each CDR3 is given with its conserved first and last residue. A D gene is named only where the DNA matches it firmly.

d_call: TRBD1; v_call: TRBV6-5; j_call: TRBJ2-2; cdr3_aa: CASSSPPGGVPRELFF
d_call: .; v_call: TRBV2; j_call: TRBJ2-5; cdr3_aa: CASRGGQRGETQYF
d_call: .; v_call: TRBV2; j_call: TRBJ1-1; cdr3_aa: CASSSEARAGTEAFF
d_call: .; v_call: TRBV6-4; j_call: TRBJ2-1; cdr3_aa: CASSDSEYNEQFF
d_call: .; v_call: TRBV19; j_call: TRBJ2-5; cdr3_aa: CASSKGVRDQETQYF
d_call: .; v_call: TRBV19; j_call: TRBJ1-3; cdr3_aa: CASSVEQGSGNTIYF
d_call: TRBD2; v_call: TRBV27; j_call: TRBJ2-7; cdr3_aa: CASSLSSSGTGQYF
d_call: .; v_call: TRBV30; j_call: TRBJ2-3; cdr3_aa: CAWSVKKDTQYF
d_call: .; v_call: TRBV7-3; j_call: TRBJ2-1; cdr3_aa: CASSLGPVGEQFF
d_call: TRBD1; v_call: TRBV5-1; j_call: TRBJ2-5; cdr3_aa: CASRRRDRGIPPQETQYF
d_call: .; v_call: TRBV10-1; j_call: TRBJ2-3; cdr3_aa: CASSAIHQDTQYF
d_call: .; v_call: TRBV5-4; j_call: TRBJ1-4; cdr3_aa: CASSLKQGNEKLFF
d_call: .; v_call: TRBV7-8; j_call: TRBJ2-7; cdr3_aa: CASSLDREQYF
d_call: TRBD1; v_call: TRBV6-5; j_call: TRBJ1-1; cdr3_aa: CAINRGGTEAFF
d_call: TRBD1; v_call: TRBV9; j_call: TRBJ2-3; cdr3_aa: CASSGGTGVMPDTQYF
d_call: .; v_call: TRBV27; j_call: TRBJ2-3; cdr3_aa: CASRRVDTQYF
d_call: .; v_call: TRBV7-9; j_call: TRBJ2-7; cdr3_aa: CASSSVSYEQYF
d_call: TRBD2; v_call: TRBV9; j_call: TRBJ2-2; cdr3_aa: CASSVAGGGVSGELFF
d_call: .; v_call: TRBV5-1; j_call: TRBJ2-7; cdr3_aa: CASSLELRGARSYEQYF
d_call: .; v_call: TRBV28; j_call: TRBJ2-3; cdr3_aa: CASSLEGVRADTQYF
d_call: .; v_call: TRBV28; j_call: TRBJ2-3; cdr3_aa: CASSFLAGTDTQYF
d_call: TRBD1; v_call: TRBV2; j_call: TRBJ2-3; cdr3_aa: CASSAGQADTQYF
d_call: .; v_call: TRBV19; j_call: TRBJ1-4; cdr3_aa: CASSIGAGYEKLFF
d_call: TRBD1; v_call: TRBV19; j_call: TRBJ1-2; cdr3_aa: CASYIKEDRAAANYGYTF
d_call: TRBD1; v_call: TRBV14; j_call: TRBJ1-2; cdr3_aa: CASSQDSGTEVGYTF
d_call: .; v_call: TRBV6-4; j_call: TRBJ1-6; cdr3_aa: CASSHPGQYPIPLHF